A single sample is the source of the 7 T cell receptor beta chains below, sequenced in a study of yellow fever vaccine responses in identical twins. MiXCR, run by TCRdb on the RT-PCR reads, gives a single entry per CDR3 protein. Of 810 or so distinct CDR3 sequences in the sample, around 81% were seen once. This material consisted of T cells from blood (PBMCs), unsorted or a sorted subset (not recorded which), taken before or after yellow fever vaccination (not recorded which). The source of these receptors is a female donor who received the yellow fever vaccine.

V is TRBV2 and J is TRBJ1-1; no definite D call. CDR3 length equals 14 residues. V lost 1 base to trimming and J lost 6 bases, with 12 bases between them. Germline V gene data show CDR1 as SNHLY and CDR2 as FYNNEI. The CDR3 nucleotides are TGTGCCAGCAGTGAAGGGGTAGGCGGCGCTGAAGCTTTCTTT. Protein: CASSEGVGGAEAFF.

The DNA of the CDR3 is TGTGCCAGCAGCTTAGTACAGCCTATCGACCCCGATGAGCAGTTCTTC. It translates to CASSLVQPIDPDEQFF. The chain couples TRBV7-8 to TRBJ2-1; unclear D gene. Between the trimmed V and J ends, which lost 1 base and 8 bases, there was a span of 18 bases. The length of the CDR3 is 16 residues. Germline loops: CDR1 SGHVS, CDR2 FQNEAQ.

This clonotype was seen more than once but under ten times. V is TRBV27 and J is TRBJ2-4; 9 bases fit TRBD1. This CDR3 has 16 residues. After removal of 3 bases from V and 5 bases from J, the junction contained 8 bases not matched to a gene. Germline CDR1 MNHEY, CDR2 SMNVEV (reference sequence). CDR3 nucleotides: TGTGCCAGCAGTTTTTCGGACAGGGGAGGAGAAAACATTCAGTACTTC. Translated: CASSFSDRGGENIQYF.

The chain employs TRBV11-2 and TRBJ2-7; TRBD1 matches at 7 bases. The V gene's germline CDR1 is SGHAT and CDR2 FQNNGV. The CDR3 runs to 13 residues. The trim removed 5 bases at V and 3 bases at J, leaving 4 bases unmatched. CDR3 DNA: TGTGCCAGCAGCATCCGGACAGGCTACGAGCAGTACTTC. Amino acids: CASSIRTGYEQYF.

The V and J genes are TRBV6-2 or TRBV6-3 and TRBJ1-2; 7 bases are a match to TRBD1. Germline V gives CDR1 MNHEY, CDR2 SVGEGT. This CDR3 comprises 14 residues. J lost 2 bases, V lost 2 bases, and 2 bases had no gene match. The CDR3 coding sequence is TGTGCCAGCAGTTACGCAGGGGGGAACTATGGCTACACCTTC. Amino acids: CASSYAGGNYGYTF.

This clonotype was picked up one time. The chain joins TRBV5-1 to TRBJ2-3, with 12 nucleotides matching TRBD1. CDR1 and CDR2 from the germline V gene are SGHRS and YFSETQ. This CDR3 region has 16 residues. The trim removed 0 bases at V and 6 bases at J, leaving 5 bases unmatched. This chain's CDR3 is CASSLEGQGAMDTQYF. The DNA for the CDR3 is TGCGCCAGCAGCTTGGAGGGACAGGGGGCTATGGATACGCAGTATTTT.

A single count supports this clonotype. The rearrangement joins TRBV29-1 to TRBJ2-1; D might be TRBD2 (7 bases). The V end was cut by 0 bases, the J end by 9 bases, with 12 bases between. Germline V CDR1 and CDR2: SQVTM, ANQGSEA. This CDR3 has 13 residues. CDR3 nucleotides: TGCAGCGTTGAAGATCGGGGGGCGGGTGAGCAGTTCTTC. Translating gives CSVEDRGAGEQFF.